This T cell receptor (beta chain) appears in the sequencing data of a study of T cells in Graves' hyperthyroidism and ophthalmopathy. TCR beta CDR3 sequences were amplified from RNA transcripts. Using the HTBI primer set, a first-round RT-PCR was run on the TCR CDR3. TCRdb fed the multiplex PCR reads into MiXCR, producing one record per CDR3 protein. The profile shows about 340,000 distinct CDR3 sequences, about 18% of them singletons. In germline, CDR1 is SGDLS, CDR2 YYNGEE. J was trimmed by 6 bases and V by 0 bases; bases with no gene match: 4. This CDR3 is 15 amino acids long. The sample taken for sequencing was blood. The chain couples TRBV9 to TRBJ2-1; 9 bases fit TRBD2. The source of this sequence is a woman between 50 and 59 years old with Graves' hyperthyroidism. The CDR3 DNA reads TGTGCCAGCAGCGTAGCTGCGGGGGGGCCCAATGAGCAGTTCTTC. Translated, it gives CASSVAAGGPNEQFF.